The T cell receptor (beta chain) under discussion was sequenced for a study of radiotherapy plus CTLA-4 blockade in lung cancer (dated by TCRdb to the late 2010s). Background on the whole study: Among the enrolled patients, approximately 18% had an objective response, and roughly 30% reached disease control. Broader findings and caveats from the paper: Increased serum interferon-beta after radiation, together with early dynamic changes in blood T cell clones, were reported to be the strongest predictors of response. After treatment with radiotherapy and ipilimumab, TCR clones that came from tumors expanded in the peripheral blood.

Measured from the cysteine to the phenylalanine, the CDR3 is 14 residues long. The read is trimmed to its CDR3 DNA, 42 bases read in frame from base 1. The germline V gene gives CDR1 as LGHNA and CDR2 as YSLEER. V is cut back by 1 base and J by 7 bases, with 3 bases in the junction unmatched. A note on this clone: No cognate antigen has been identified for it. Base qualities are not recorded, but no much larger clone differs from it by a single base.

Focal radiation therapy combined with CTLA-4 blockade (ipilimumab) was tested in patients with chemo-refractory metastatic non-small-cell lung cancer. Library construction relied on the immunoSEQ multiplex PCR assay. TCRdb holds this immuneACCESS table with in-frame rearrangements only. Some clones are missing; in checked studies, unresolved V genes explain under half, and the rest has no known cause. The table for this sample lists approximately 40,000 clones; about 68% of them were counted only once. The ten top clones hold 8.5% to 9% of the sample. This receptor chain uses TRBV4-3 and TRBJ2-4, and TRBD2 matches 8 of the central bases. Sequencing was performed on peripheral blood, taken from a patient treated with radiotherapy plus ipilimumab. This TCR derives from a human donor with non-small cell lung cancer who had stable disease on radiotherapy plus ipilimumab. The nucleotide sequence is TGCGCCAGCAGCCAAGGACTAGCGACCAACATTCAGTACTTC. The encoded protein is CASSQGLATNIQYF.